The clone carrying this T cell receptor beta chain was found a few times. This sample is part of a study of T cell responses to AZD1222 COVID-19 vaccine. Assay: immunoSEQ multiplex PCR; the TCRdb copy retains only in-frame clones and omits some. Of 66,000 or so clones listed, roughly 78% are singletons. The germline V gene has CDR1 SGHRS and CDR2 YFSETQ. After removal of 0 bases from V and 1 base from J, the junction contained 8 bases not matched to a gene. The CDR3 is 17 residues long. The gene calls are TRBV5-1 and TRBJ2-3, with 7 bases lining up with TRBD2. The source is an adult in good health. The sample was peripheral blood, taken on day 0 of MenACWY control vaccination. The CDR3 spells CASSLGSGAGRTDTQYF. The CDR3 DNA reads TGCGCCAGCAGCTTGGGGAGCGGGGCGGGACGCACAGATACGCAGTATTTT. The variable domain in full, with the rest retrieved from reference TRBV5-1 and TRBJ2-3, is KAGVTQTPRYLIKTRGQQVTLSCSPISGHRSVSWYQQTPGQGLQFLFEYFSETQRNKGNFPGRFSGRQFSNSRSEMNVSTLELGDSALYLCASSLGSGAGRTDTQYFGPGTRLTVL.